The clone carrying this T cell receptor beta chain was seen just once. Its antigen is undetermined. These data are taken from a study of neoadjuvant anti-PD-1 for oral cavity cancer. General study results and limits: TCR analyses covered only a few patients per response group.

The table came from immunoSEQ multiplex PCR; TCRdb's copy has only in-frame clones and leaves some out. The sample holds 55,000 to 75,000 clones, around 80% seen once. CDR1 SGHRS and CDR2 YFSETQ come from the germline V gene. This CDR3 has 15 residues. V lost 5 bases and J lost 1, with 15 bases in between. The material was PBMCs, obtained before nivolumab (anti-PD-1) treatment. The chain uses TRBV5-1 and TRBJ1-2; the D gene is possibly TRBD1 (5 bases). This TCR derives from a person aged 35 to 85 with oral cavity squamous cell carcinoma. CDR3 bases: TGCGCCAGCAGGGACAAGGTCTCCCATAACTATGGCTACACCTTC. Its translation is CASRDKVSHNYGYTF.